These T cell receptor beta chains were read from a single sample in a study of OX40 agonist ivuxolimab in advanced cancers. Method: immunoSEQ multiplex PCR; TCRdb's copy keeps in-frame clones and lacks some. The data contain under 70,000 clones, 85% of them singletons. The sample in question was CD4+ or CD8+ T cells sorted from blood, obtained in a trial of the OX40 agonist ivuxolimab. These receptors originate from an adult with an advanced solid tumor such as melanoma, head and neck, liver or kidney cancer. The CDR3 runs from the conserved cysteine through the conserved F or W. The order of the fields is J gene, V gene, D gene, clone size, CDR3 protein. D genes are given only for firm matches. Only some rows state a clone size, as once, few, many or a class for expanded clones.

TRBJ1-1	TRBV7-3	-	-	CASSLGWGTEAFF
TRBJ2-2	TRBV7-3	TRBD2	-	CASSRMAGGTGELFF
TRBJ2-3	TRBV6-5	-	-	CASSYSTTDTQYF
TRBJ2-1	TRBV6-5	TRBD2	-	CASSQPSGGRREQFF
TRBJ1-1	TRBV28	TRBD1	-	CASSLAGGKTEAFF
TRBJ1-6	TRBV7-2	TRBD1	-	CASSPYRGQSSPLHF
TRBJ1-1	TRBV30	TRBD1	-	CAWIQTGGTEAFF
TRBJ1-2	TRBV2	-	-	CASSEGRTRNYGYTF
TRBJ1-1	TRBV11-3	-	-	CASSLWWVLAFF
TRBJ1-1	TRBV18	-	-	CASSRAMKGDRAFF
TRBJ1-5	TRBV7-6	-	-	CASSFGRGQPQHF
TRBJ1-5	TRBV28	-	-	CASSPLKGSGAGGQPQHF
TRBJ1-2	TRBV6-1	TRBD1	-	CASSERTGDGYTF
TRBJ2-7	TRBV18	-	once	CASSPVQGLNYEQYF
TRBJ1-5	TRBV6-5	-	-	CASREGPSNQPQHF
TRBJ1-5	TRBV4-1	-	-	CASSQVRDSNQPQHF
TRBJ2-7	TRBV14	TRBD1	-	CASSPPGTGYREQYF
TRBJ1-4	TRBV6-1	-	once	CASTGPNEKLFF
TRBJ2-7	TRBV27	-	-	CASSSTPEGSYEQYF
TRBJ2-5	TRBV5-4	-	-	CASSAGGGSKLETQYF
TRBJ2-5	TRBV2	-	-	CASSEWGGLQETQYF
TRBJ2-3	TRBV18	TRBD1	-	CASSPLPSTGGPDTQYF
TRBJ2-7	TRBV7-2	TRBD2	-	CASSLARAGGYEQYF
TRBJ2-7	TRBV6-1	-	-	CASSPWTAPYEQYF
TRBJ1-5	TRBV9	-	-	CASSVGQGRDQPQHF
TRBJ1-2	TRBV18	TRBD1	-	CASSLRMTGSSDYGYTF
TRBJ2-5	TRBV5-1	-	-	CASSLITGQETQYF
TRBJ2-1	TRBV28	TRBD2	once	CASSFSGGNEQFF
TRBJ2-7	TRBV11-2	TRBD2	-	CASSGTTLYEQYF
TRBJ1-1	TRBV9	-	-	CASSVEFGFRGRHTEAFF
TRBJ1-2	TRBV6-6	-	-	CASSEYDGYTF
TRBJ1-1	TRBV18	TRBD1	-	CASSPLGQLNTEAFF
TRBJ2-5	TRBV7-2	-	-	CASSLAGIEQYF
TRBJ2-5	TRBV7-9	TRBD2	-	CASSLGFGTSDTQYF
TRBJ2-5	TRBV6-5	-	-	CASKRAGGETQYF
TRBJ2-7	TRBV14	-	-	CASSQSYEQYF
TRBJ2-1	TRBV5-4	-	-	CASSLFGGGEQFF
TRBJ2-7	TRBV5-4	-	few	CASSFPTDPYEQYF
TRBJ1-2	TRBV7-3	-	few	CASSLTPTARSTF
TRBJ1-1	TRBV5-8	-	-	CASSLGGRGSNTEAFF
TRBJ2-3	TRBV7-9	-	-	CASSLFRDFPGDTQYF
TRBJ2-7	TRBV4-1	-	few	CASSSEGGGEQYF
TRBJ1-2	TRBV28	-	-	CASTTFIGYGYTF
TRBJ2-3	TRBV30	-	-	CAWRAPGQGVADTQYF